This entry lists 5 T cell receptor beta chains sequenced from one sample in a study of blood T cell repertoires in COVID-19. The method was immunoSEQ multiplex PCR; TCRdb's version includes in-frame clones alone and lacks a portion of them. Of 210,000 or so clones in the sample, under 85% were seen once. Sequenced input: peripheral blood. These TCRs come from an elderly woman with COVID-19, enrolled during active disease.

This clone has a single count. The CDR3 DNA reads TGCGCCAGCAGTGCACAGCGGGGGGGCGGGAATGAGCAGTTCTTC. Protein sequence: CASSAQRGGGNEQFF. The chain employs TRBV10-1 and TRBJ2-1, with 10 nucleotides matching TRBD2. The length of the CDR3 is 15 residues. V lost 4 bases and J lost 7; bases outside the gene matches: 7. CDR1 WNHNN and CDR2 SYGVQD come from the germline V gene (reference sequence).

This chain's CDR3 is CASRLGGSGETQYF. CDR3 nucleotides: TGTGCCAGCCGGTTAGGAGGGTCCGGGGAGACCCAGTACTTC. The chain has TRBV6-5 and TRBJ2-5; TRBD2 is a possible D gene (6 bases). Germline-derived CDR1 and CDR2 are MNHEY and SVGAGI. Trimming cost V 8 bases and J 5 bases, with 18 bases left between them. This CDR3 has 14 residues.

CDR3 loop: CASSPIQGQGASEQYF. In nucleotides, the CDR3 is TGTGCCAGCTCACCAATTCAAGGACAGGGGGCCTCAGAGCAGTACTTC. This rearrangement joins TRBV18 to TRBJ2-7, with 11 bases matching TRBD1. The CDR3 has 16 residues. In germline, CDR1 is KGHSH, CDR2 LQKENI. Losses at the gene ends were 2 bases for V and 7 bases for J; bases not matched to a gene: 10.

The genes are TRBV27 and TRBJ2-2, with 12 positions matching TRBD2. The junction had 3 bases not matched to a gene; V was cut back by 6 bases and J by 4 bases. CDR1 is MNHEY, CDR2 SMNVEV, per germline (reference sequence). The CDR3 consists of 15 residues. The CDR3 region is CASRPGLAGTGELFF. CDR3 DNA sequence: TGTGCCAGCAGACCGGGACTAGCGGGCACCGGGGAGCTGTTTTTT.

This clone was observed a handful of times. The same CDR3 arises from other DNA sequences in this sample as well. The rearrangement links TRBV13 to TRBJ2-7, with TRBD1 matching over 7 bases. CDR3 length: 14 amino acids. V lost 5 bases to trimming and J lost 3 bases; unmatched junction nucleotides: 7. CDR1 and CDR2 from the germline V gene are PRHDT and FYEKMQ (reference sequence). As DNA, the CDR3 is TGTGCCAGCAGCAGTCGGGACAGAGACTACGAGCAGTACTTC. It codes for CASSSRDRDYEQYF.